This TCR beta chain was found in a study of T cell changes during pregnancy in multiple sclerosis. Germline V gene data show CDR1 as GTSNPN and CDR2 as SVGIG (reference sequence). The V gene lost 2 bases and the J gene lost 0 bases, with 17 bases spanning the gap. This CDR3 is 18 amino acids long. Clones were sequenced by immunoSEQ multiplex PCR, and TCRdb holds only the in-frame ones, with some missing. This sample has under 60,000 clones, with roughly nine tenths found just once. This chain joins TRBV30 and TRBJ2-6; a possible D gene is TRBD1 (5 bases). This specimen consisted of CD4+ T cells from peripheral blood mononuclear cells, obtained in the second trimester of pregnancy. The clonotype comes from a female donor in good health, enrolled as a control in a pregnancy study. This chain's CDR3 is CAWSTGPPGSSGANVLTF. The CDR3 bases are TGTGCCTGGAGTACAGGACCGCCTGGATCCTCTGGGGCCAACGTCCTGACTTTC.